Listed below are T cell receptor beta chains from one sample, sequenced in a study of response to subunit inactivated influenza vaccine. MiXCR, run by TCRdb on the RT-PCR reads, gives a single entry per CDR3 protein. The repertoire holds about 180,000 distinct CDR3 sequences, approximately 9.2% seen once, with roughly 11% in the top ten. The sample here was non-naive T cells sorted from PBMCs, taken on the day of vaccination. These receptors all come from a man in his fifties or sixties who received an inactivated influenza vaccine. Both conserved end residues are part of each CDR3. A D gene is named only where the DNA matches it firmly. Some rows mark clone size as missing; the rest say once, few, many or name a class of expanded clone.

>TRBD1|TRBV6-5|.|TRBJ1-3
TGTGCCAGCAGTTACCCGGGACAGGGAAGAAAAACCATATATTTT
CASSYPGQGRKTIYF
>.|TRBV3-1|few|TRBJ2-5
TGTGCCAACCGGGGTATTCAAGAGACCCAGTACTTC
CANRGIQETQYF
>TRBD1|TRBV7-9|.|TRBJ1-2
TGTGCCAGCAGCTTAGCAGGGGGCGAGAGCGGCTACACCTTC
CASSLAGGESGYTF
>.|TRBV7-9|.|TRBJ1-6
TGTGCCAGCAGCCCTCCTGGACCTGGCTCTCTCCACTTT
CASSPPGPGSLHF
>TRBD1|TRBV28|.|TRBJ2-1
TGTGCCGGCAGCCGGTGGGACAGGGATCGACTTGGTGAGCAGTTCTTC
CAGSRWDRDRLGEQFF
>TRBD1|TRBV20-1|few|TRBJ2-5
TGCAGTGCTACAGGGGGCTTTGAGACCCAGTACTTC
CSATGGFETQYF
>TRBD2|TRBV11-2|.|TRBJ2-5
TGTGCCAGCAGCCTCCTAGCGGGGGGGCCCCAAGAGACCCAGTACTTC
CASSLLAGGPQETQYF
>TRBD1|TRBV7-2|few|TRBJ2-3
TGTGCCAGCAGCTTAGAGACAGGGGGCACAGATACGCAGTATTTT
CASSLETGGTDTQYF
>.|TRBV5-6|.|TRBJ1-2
TGTGCCAGCAGCTTGGTTTCCGGGTCCTATGGCTACACCTTC
CASSLVSGSYGYTF
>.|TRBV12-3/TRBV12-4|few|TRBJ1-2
TGTGCCAGCAGCACTGGACCCGTCCGGGGCTACACCTTC
CASSTGPVRGYTF
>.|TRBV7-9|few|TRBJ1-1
TGTGCCAGCTCACACCGGGTGGGCAACGCTTTCTTT
CASSHRVGNAFF
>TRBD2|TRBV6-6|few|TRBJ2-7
TGTGCCACCGCCGAGGGACTAGCGAGCGAGCAGTACTTC
CATAEGLASEQYF
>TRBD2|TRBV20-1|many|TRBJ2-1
TGCAGTGCTAGGGGTGGGAGGGCCCATGAGCAGTTCTTC
CSARGGRAHEQFF
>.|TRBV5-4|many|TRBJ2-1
TGTGCCAGCAGCTTGGACCTAGCAGAGCAGTTCTTC
CASSLDLAEQFF
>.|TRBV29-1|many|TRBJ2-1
TGCAGCGTTGGCTCAGGGGCCACGTTCCCCTCCTACAATGAGCAGTTCTTC
CSVGSGATFPSYNEQFF
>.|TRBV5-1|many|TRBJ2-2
TGCGCCAGCAGCTTGGCCCACACCGGGGAGCTGTTTTTT
CASSLAHTGELFF
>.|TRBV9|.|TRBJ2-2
TGTGCCAGCAGCGTAGCCCAGGGAAAGGGCGGGGAGCTGTTTTTT
CASSVAQGKGGELFF
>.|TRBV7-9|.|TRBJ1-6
TGTGCCAGCAGTGGAGGACGGACCTATAATTCACCCCTCCACTTT
CASSGGRTYNSPLHF
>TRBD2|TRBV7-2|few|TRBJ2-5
TGTGCCAGCAGCTTGACCGGGGGGACTAGCGGTAAAGAGACCCAGTACTTC
CASSLTGGTSGKETQYF
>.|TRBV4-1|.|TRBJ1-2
TGCGCCAGCAGCCAAGCTCGCTATGGCTACACCTTC
CASSQARYGYTF
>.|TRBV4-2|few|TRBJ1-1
TGTGCCAGCAGCCAAGACCTAAGGGACACTGAAGCTTTCTTT
CASSQDLRDTEAFF
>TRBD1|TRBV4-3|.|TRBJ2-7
TGCGCCAGCAGCCACGTACTCGCAGGGACAGGGGCCTACGAGCAGTACTTC
CASSHVLAGTGAYEQYF
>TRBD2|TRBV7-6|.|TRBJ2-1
TGTGCCAGCAGCGCGGGACTAGCGGCATACAATGAGCAGTTCTTC
CASSAGLAAYNEQFF
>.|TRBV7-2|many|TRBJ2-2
TGTGCCAGCAGCTTATATACGGGACCCCTGAACACCGGGGAGCTGTTTTTT
CASSLYTGPLNTGELFF
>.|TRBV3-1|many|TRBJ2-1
TGTGCCAGCAGCCAAGATTTCCCTAGCTCCTACAATGAGCAGTTCTTC
CASSQDFPSSYNEQFF
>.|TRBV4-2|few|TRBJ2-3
TGTGCCAGCAGCCAAGCCTTCCGGGAATCAGATACGCAGTATTTT
CASSQAFRESDTQYF
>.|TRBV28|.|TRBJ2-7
TGTGCCTCCGGGCGGAGGGCCTACGAGCAGTACTTC
CASGRRAYEQYF
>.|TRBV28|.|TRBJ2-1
TGTGCCAGCCGAAGCACGGAATTTTCCTACAATGAGCAGTTCTTC
CASRSTEFSYNEQFF
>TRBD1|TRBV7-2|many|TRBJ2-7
TGTGCCAGCAGCTTAGTACCAGGGGGCAGATACGAGCAGTACTTC
CASSLVPGGRYEQYF
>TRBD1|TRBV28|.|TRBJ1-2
TGTGCCAGCAGTTCCGACGGGACAGGATCCTATGGCTACACCTTC
CASSSDGTGSYGYTF
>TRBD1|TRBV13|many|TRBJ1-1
TGTGCCAGCAGCTTAGGGACAGGGGGCCTGGGGACTGAAGCTTTCTTT
CASSLGTGGLGTEAFF
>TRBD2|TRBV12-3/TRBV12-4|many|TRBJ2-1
TGTGCCAGCAAGGGTGGGCGGGGGAGCTACAATGAGCAGTTCTTC
CASKGGRGSYNEQFF
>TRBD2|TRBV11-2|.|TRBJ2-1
TGTGCCAGCGCCCCGGGGGGGGGTAATGAGCAGTTCTTC
CASAPGGGNEQFF
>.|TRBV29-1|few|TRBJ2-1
TGCAGCGTTGTCTTTCAAAATTACAATGAGCAGTTCTTC
CSVVFQNYNEQFF
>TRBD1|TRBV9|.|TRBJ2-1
TGTGCCAGCAGCGTGGAGGGACAGGGTTTTAATGAGCAGTTCTTC
CASSVEGQGFNEQFF
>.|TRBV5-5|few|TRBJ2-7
TGTGCCAGCAGCTTCAGGGGCCTTATCGACGAGCAGTACTTC
CASSFRGLIDEQYF
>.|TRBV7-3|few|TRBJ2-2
TGTGCCAGCAGCTCGGAAACAGGGTCCACCGGGGAGCTGTTTTTT
CASSSETGSTGELFF
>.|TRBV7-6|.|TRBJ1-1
TGTGCCAGCAGCGTGGGGACCTACACTGAAGCTTTCTTT
CASSVGTYTEAFF
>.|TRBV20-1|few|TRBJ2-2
TGCAGTGCTAGATTTAGCGCGAACACCGGGGAGCTGTTTTTT
CSARFSANTGELFF
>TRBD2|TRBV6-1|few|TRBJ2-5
TGTGCCAGCAGTGAGGGACTAGCGGGGCCCCAAGAGACCCAGTACTTC
CASSEGLAGPQETQYF
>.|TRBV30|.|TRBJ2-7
TGTGCCTGGAGTGTACTTGCTCTTGAGCAGTACTTC
CAWSVLALEQYF
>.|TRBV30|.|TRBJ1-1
TGTGCCTGGACCTTTGGGCGGAACACTGAAGCTTTCTTT
CAWTFGRNTEAFF
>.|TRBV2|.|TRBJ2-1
TGTGCCAGCAGCTCTACCTTAGCGTCTTCCTACAATGAGCAGTTCTTC
CASSSTLASSYNEQFF
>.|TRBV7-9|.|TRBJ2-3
TGTGCCAGCAATAAGAACAGCCAAGATACGCAGTATTTT
CASNKNSQDTQYF
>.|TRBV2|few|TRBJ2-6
TGTGCCAGCAGTTTCAGGATAGCGAGAGGGGCCAACGTCCTGACTTTC
CASSFRIARGANVLTF
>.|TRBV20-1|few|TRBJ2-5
TGCAGTGCCAGCGACGGGACTCACCAAGAGACCCAGTACTTC
CSASDGTHQETQYF
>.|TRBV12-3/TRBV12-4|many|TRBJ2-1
TGTGCCAGCAGTTTAGACGGGTTCACCTACAATGAGCAGTTCTTC
CASSLDGFTYNEQFF
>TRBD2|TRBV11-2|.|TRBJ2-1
TGTGCCAGCAGTTTAGCGGGAGGGCCGACTAATGAGCAGTTCTTC
CASSLAGGPTNEQFF